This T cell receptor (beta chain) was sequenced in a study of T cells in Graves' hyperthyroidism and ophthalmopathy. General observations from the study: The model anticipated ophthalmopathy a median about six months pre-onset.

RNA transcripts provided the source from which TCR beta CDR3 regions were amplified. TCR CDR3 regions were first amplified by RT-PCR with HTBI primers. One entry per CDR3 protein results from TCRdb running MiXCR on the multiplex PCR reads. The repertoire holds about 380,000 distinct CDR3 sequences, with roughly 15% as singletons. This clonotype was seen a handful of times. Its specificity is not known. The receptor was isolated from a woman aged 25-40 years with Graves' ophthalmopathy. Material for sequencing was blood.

The CDR3 DNA is TGTGCCAGCAGCCTTGAGAGGGGTGATGAGCAGTTCTTC. Its protein product is CASSLERGDEQFF. The rearrangement joins TRBV6-1 to TRBJ2-1; D tentatively reads TRBD1 or TRBD2 (5 bases each). V lost 6 bases to trimming and J lost 8 bases, with 14 bases between them. The CDR3 sequence is 13 residues long. CDR1 is MNHNS and CDR2 is SASEGT in the germline V gene.